These 5 T cell receptor beta chains were all obtained from the same sample, sequenced in a study of blood T cell repertoires in COVID-19. Data came from immunoSEQ multiplex PCR; TCRdb stores just in-frame clones and leaves some out. This sample has 140,000 to 150,000 clones, with around 80% found just once. Source material: PBMCs or T cells enriched from blood (not recorded which). These receptor sequences come from a woman between 45 and 65 years old who had recovered from COVID-19.

A remark on this clone: Other DNA sequences in the sample encode the same CDR3. The J gene is TRBJ2-2, the V gene TRBV6-5; possibly TRBD2 for D (5 bases). Trimming took 0 bases from V and 5 from J, leaving 7 bases between them. Germline V gives CDR1 MNHEY, CDR2 SVGAGI. This CDR3 is built from 14 residues. CDR3 residues: CASSYSTGTGELFF. The CDR3, as DNA: TGTGCCAGCAGTTACTCGACGGGGACCGGGGAGCTGTTTTTT.

V is TRBV7-9 and J is TRBJ1-1, with D maybe TRBD1 (5 bases). V lost 6 bases and J lost 0, with 8 bases in between. The CDR3 length is 13 residues. Per the germline V gene, CDR1 is SEHNR and CDR2 is FQNEAQ (reference sequence). The CDR3 region is CASSSQVNTEAFF. CDR3 sequence (DNA): TGTGCCAGCAGTTCACAGGTGAACACTGAAGCTTTCTTT.

The genes are TRBV13 and TRBJ2-6; 8 bases are a match to TRBD1. From germline, CDR1 is PRHDT and CDR2 FYEKMQ (reference sequence). The CDR3 loop spans 17 amino acids. Trimming took 4 bases from V and 0 from J; bases not matched to a gene: 5. The CDR3 sequence is CASSSITGGSGANVLTF. The CDR3 DNA sequence: TGTGCCAGCAGCTCAATAACAGGGGGCTCTGGGGCCAACGTCCTGACTTTC.

The J gene is TRBJ2-3, the V gene TRBV7-3; D is undetermined. Germline V gene sequence: CDR1 SGHTA, CDR2 FQGTGA. Trimming removed 5 bases at V and 1 base at J, with 10 bases between. The CDR3 sequence is 14 residues long. This CDR3 reads CASSPQLRTDTQYF. In nucleotides, the CDR3 is TGTGCCAGCAGCCCCCAGTTACGCACAGATACGCAGTATTTT.

By sample share, this clone is medium-sized. The genes are TRBV7-9 and TRBJ1-4; perhaps TRBD1 as D (6 bases). With 5 bases removed from V and 11 bases from J, the gap between germline ends came to 12 bases. The length of the CDR3 is 12 residues. CDR1 is SEHNR and CDR2 is FQNEAQ in the germline V gene (reference sequence). The CDR3 is CASSTDSSKLFF. The CDR3, as DNA: TGTGCCAGCAGCACGGACAGTTCTAAACTGTTTTTT.